This T cell receptor beta chain emerged from a study of blood T cell repertoires in COVID-19. The repertoire was sequenced with immunoSEQ multiplex PCR; TCRdb's copy has only in-frame clones and lacks some. The data contain a few hundred thousand clones, roughly 83% of them singletons. Germline V lookup: CDR1 SGHTS, CDR2 YDEGEE. CDR3 length: 15 amino acids. Trimming at V came to 5 bases and at J to 4 bases, leaving 11 bases not matched to a gene. The sample taken for sequencing was peripheral blood. This clonotype was sampled from a woman between 50 and 59 years old with acute or convalescent COVID-19. This sequence joins TRBV5-8 and TRBJ2-5; 7 bases map to TRBD1. CDR3 in DNA: TGTGCCAGCAGATCTATGACAGGGAAGGGAGAGACCCAGTACTTC. It specifies CASRSMTGKGETQYF. The variable domain in full, with the rest retrieved from reference TRBV5-8 and TRBJ2-5, is EAGVTQSPTHLIKTRGQQATLRCSPISGHTSVYWYQQALGLGLQFLLWYDEGEERNRGNFPPRFSGRQFPNYSSELNVNALELEDSALYLCASRSMTGKGETQYFGPGTRLLVL.